This T cell receptor beta chain was found in a study of T cell repertoires in aging, cancer and after chemotherapy. Multiplex touch-down PCR with TRB-A/B primers amplified rearranged V-D-J TRB sequences. MiXCR was run by TCRdb on the multiplex PCR reads, yielding one entry per CDR3 protein. The sample contains about 12,000 distinct CDR3 sequences, 21% of which appear only once. Study-level points and caveats: In each cancer cohort, median generation probability increased across chemotherapy, suggesting thymic output rebounded.

Amplification of TCR beta used genomic DNA extracted from peripheral blood. A word on this clonotype: Its antigen is as yet unknown.

CDR3 length equals 13 residues. Germline V gene data show CDR1 as MNHEY and CDR2 as SMNVEV (reference sequence). V was clipped by 1 base and J by 7 bases, with 8 bases between them. The TCR was taken from a human donor in good health. The gene calls are TRBV27 and TRBJ1-5; D not resolved. The sequenced material came from blood. The CDR3 coding sequence is TGTGCCAGCAGTTTATTCCGGGAGCAGCCCCAGCATTTT. Amino acids: CASSLFREQPQHF.